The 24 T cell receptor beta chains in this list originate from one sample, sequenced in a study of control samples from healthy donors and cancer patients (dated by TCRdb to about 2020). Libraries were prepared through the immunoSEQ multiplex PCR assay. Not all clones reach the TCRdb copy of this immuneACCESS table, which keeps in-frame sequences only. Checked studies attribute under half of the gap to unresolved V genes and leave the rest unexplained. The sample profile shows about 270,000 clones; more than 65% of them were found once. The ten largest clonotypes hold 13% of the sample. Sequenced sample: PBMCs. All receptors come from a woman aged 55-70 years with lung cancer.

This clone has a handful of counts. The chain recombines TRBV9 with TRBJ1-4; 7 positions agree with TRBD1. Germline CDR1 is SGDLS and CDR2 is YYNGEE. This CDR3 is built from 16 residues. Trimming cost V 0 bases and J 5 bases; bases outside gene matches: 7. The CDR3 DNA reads TGTGCCAGCAGCGTAGCGTTAGGGGGCGTAAATGAAAAACTGTTTTTT. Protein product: CASSVALGGVNEKLFF.

CDR3 bases: TGTGCCAGCAGTGGGGGTCCAGGGGCGACGGCTTTCTTT. Its translation: CASSGGPGATAFF. The rearrangement uses TRBV2 and TRBJ1-1; weak D call: TRBD1 (6 bases). Trimming removed 4 bases from V and 11 bases from J, with 17 bases in between. Germline CDR1 SNHLY, CDR2 FYNNEI. The CDR3 runs to 13 residues.

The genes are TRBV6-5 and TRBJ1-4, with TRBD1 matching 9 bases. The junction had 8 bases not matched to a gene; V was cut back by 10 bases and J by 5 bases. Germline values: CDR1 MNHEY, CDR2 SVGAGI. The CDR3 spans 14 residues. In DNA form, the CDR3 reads TGTGCCACCGCGGGACAGGGTTTGAATGAAAAACTGTTTTTT. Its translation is CATAGQGLNEKLFF.

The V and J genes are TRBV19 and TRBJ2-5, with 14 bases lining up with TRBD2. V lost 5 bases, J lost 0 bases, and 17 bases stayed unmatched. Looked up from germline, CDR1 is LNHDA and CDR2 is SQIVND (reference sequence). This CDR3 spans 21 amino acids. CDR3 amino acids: CASSLSRLGTSGGLYQETQYF. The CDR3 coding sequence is TGTGCCAGTAGTCTATCACGACTCGGGACTAGCGGGGGCCTGTACCAAGAGACCCAGTACTTC. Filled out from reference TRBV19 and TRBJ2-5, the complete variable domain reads DGGITQSPKYLFRKEGQNVTLSCEQNLNHDAMYWYRQDPGQGLRLIYYSQIVNDFQKGDIAEGYSVSREKKESFPLTVTSAQKNPTAFYLCASSLSRLGTSGGLYQETQYFGPGTRLLVL.

The CDR3 protein is CASSWGQGVNEKLFF. As DNA, the CDR3 is TGTGCCAGCAGCTGGGGACAGGGGGTAAATGAAAAACTGTTTTTT. The rearrangement links TRBV5-4 to TRBJ1-4; 11 bases are a match to TRBD1. The CDR3 runs to 15 residues. Looked up from germline, CDR1 is SGHNT and CDR2 is YYREEE (reference sequence). J was trimmed by 5 bases and V by 3 bases; bases with no gene match: 3. The full variable domain, in which reference TRBV5-4 and TRBJ1-4 provide the parts outside the CDR3, is ETGVTQSPTHLIKTRGQQVTLRCSSQSGHNTVSWYQQALGQGPQFIFQYYREEENGRGNFPPRFSGLQFPNYSSELNVNALELDDSALYLCASSWGQGVNEKLFFGSGTQLSVL.

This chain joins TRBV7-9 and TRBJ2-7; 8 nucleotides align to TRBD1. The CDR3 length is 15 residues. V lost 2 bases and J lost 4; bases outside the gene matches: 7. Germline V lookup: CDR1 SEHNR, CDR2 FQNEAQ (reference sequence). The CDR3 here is CASSLWGRGQYEQYF. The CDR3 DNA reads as TGTGCCAGCAGCTTATGGGGCAGGGGGCAGTACGAGCAGTACTTC.

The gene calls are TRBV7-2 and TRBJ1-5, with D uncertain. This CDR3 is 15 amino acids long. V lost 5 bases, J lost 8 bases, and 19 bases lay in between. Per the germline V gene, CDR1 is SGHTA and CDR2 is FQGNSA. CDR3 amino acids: CASSPITRGEEPQHF. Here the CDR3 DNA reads TGTGCCAGCAGCCCCATCACCCGTGGGGAGGAGCCCCAGCATTTT.

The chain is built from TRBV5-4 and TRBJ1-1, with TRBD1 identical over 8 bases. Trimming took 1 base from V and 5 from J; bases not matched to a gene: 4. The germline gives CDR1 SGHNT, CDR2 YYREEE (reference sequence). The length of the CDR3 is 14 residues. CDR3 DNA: TGTGCCAGCAGCTTGAACAGGGGGTCTACTGAAGCTTTCTTT. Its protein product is CASSLNRGSTEAFF.

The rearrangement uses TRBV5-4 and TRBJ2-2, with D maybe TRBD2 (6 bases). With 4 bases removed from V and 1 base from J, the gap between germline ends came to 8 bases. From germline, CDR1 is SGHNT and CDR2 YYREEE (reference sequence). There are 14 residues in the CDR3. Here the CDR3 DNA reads TGTGCCAGCAGCATCGGGGGGAACACCGGGGAGCTGTTTTTT. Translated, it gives CASSIGGNTGELFF.

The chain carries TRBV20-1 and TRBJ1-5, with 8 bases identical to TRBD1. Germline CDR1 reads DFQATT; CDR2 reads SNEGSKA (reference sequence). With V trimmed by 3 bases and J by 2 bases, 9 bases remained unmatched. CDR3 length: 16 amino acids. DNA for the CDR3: TGCAGTGCTAGTCCAACAGGGGGAGGGGGCAATCAGCCCCAGCATTTT. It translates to CSASPTGGGGNQPQHF.

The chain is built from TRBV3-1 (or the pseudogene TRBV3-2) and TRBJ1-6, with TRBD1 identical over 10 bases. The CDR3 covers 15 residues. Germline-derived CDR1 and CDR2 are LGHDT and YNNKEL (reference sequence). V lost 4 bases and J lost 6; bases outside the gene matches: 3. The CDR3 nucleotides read TGTGCCAGCAGCCTCGGACAGGGGGTTAATTCACCCCTCCACTTT. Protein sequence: CASSLGQGVNSPLHF.

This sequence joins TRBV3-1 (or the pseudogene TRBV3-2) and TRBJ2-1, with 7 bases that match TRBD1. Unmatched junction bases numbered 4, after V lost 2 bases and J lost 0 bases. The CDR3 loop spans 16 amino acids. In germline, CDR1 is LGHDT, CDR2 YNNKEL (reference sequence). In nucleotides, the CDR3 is TGTGCCAGCAGCCAACCCCGGGACAGCTCCTACAATGAGCAGTTCTTC. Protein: CASSQPRDSSYNEQFF.

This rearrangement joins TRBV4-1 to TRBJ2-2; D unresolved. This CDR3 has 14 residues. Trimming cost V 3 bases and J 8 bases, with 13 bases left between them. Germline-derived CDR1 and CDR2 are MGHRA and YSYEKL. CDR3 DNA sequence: TGCGCCAGCAGCCACGCTCCGGCCGGAGGGGAGCTGTTTTTT. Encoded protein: CASSHAPAGGELFF.

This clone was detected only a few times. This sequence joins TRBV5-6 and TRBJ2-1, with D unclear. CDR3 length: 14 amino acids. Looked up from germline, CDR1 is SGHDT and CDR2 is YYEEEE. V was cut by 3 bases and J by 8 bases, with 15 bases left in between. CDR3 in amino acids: CASSSLSRWDEQFF. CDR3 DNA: TGTGCCAGCAGCTCCCTATCCCGGTGGGATGAGCAGTTCTTC.

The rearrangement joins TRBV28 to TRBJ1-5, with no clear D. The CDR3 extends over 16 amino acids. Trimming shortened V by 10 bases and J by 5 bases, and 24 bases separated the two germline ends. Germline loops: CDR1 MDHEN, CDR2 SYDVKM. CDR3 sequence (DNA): TGTGCCATTCAGCGACCTCTAGGCCTAGGCGATCAGCCCCAGCATTTT. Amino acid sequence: CAIQRPLGLGDQPQHF.

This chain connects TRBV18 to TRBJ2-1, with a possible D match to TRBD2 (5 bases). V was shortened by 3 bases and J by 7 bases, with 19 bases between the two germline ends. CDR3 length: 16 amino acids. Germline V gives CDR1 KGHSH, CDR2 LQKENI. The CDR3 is CASSPSLGLRGNEQFF. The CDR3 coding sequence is TGTGCCAGCTCACCTTCGTTAGGGCTCCGGGGAAATGAGCAGTTCTTC. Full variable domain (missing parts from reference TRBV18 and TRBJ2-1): NAGVMQNPRHLVRRRGQEARLRCSPMKGHSHVYWYRQLPEEGLKFMVYLQKENIIDESGMPKERFSAEFPKEGPSILRIQQVVRGDSAAYFCASSPSLGLRGNEQFFGPGTRLTVL.

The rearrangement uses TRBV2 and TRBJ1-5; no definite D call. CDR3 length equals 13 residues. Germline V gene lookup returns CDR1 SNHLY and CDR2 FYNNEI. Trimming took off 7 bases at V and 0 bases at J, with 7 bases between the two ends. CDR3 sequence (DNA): TGTGCCAGCACACAAGATAGCAATCAGCCCCAGCATTTT. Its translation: CASTQDSNQPQHF.

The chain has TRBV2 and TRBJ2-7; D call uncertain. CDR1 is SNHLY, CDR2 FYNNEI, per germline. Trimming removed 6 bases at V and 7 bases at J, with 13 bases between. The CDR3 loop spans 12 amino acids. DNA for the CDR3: TGTGCCAGCAGAGCTTTAGTGGCGGAGCAGTACTTC. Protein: CASRALVAEQYF.

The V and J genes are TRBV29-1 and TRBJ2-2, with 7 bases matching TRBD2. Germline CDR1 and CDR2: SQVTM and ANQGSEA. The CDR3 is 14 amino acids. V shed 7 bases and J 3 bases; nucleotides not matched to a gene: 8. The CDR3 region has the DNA TGCAGCGCCAAGAGCGGGGTCGACACCGGGGAGCTGTTTTTT. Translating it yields CSAKSGVDTGELFF.

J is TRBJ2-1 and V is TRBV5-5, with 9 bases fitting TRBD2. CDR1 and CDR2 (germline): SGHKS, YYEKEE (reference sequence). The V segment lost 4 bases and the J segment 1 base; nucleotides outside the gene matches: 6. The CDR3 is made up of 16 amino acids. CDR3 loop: CASSPGTSFSYNEQFF. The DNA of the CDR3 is TGTGCCAGCAGCCCAGGGACTAGCTTTTCCTACAATGAGCAGTTCTTC.

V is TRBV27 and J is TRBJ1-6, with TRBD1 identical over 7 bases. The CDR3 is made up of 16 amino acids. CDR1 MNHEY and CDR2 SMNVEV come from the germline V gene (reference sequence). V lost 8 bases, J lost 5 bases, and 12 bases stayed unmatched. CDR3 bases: TGTGCCAGCCGAACCTACGAGACAGGGAATAATTCACCCCTCCACTTT. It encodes CASRTYETGNNSPLHF.

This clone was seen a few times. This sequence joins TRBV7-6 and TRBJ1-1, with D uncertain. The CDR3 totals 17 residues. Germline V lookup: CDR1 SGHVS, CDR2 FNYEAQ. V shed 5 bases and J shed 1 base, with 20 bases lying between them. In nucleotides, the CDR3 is TGTGCCAGCAGCCTCTTAGGCGTTGGACTGTCGAACACTGAAGCTTTCTTT. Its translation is CASSLLGVGLSNTEAFF. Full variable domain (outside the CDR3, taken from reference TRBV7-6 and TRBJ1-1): GAGVSQSPRYKVTKRGQDVALRCDPISGHVSLYWYRQALGQGPEFLTYFNYEAQQDKSGLPNDRFSAERPEGSISTLTIQRTEQRDSAMYRCASSLLGVGLSNTEAFFGQGTRLTVV.

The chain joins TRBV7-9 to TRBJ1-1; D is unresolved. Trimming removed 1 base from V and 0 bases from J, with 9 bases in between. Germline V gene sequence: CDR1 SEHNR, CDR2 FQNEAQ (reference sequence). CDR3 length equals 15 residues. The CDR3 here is CASSLGGAMNTEAFF. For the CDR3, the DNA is TGTGCCAGCAGCTTAGGAGGAGCCATGAACACTGAAGCTTTCTTT. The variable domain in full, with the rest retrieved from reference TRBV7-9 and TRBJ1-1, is DTGVSQNPRHKITKRGQNVTFRCDPISEHNRLYWYRQTLGQGPEFLTYFQNEAQLEKSRLLSDRFSAERPKGSFSTLEIQRTEQGDSAMYLCASSLGGAMNTEAFFGQGTRLTVV.

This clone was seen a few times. CDR3 DNA sequence: TGCGCCAGCAGTTTAGGTGTGGGGCAGGGGGATATGAACACTGAAGCTTTCTTT. Amino acids: CASSLGVGQGDMNTEAFF. The chain couples TRBV5-1 to TRBJ1-1, with TRBD1 identical over 7 bases. The CDR3 runs 18 residues. V dropped 5 bases and J dropped 0; count of bases not matched to a gene: 16. Germline assignment: CDR1 SGHRS and CDR2 YFSETQ. The variable domain in full, completed from reference TRBV5-1 and TRBJ1-1, reads KAGVTQTPRYLIKTRGQQVTLSCSPISGHRSVSWYQQTPGQGLQFLFEYFSETQRNKGNFPGRFSGRQFSNSRSEMNVSTLELGDSALYLCASSLGVGQGDMNTEAFFGQGTRLTVV.